This section outlines one T cell receptor (beta chain) sequence together with its context. Its specificity is unknown. The sample comes from a study of a mutant IDH1 vaccine in newly diagnosed glioma. Study-level information: Treatment recipients were approximately 62% male and around 40% female, and their mean age was around 39 years. Every participant had undergone radiotherapy, temozolomide, or both before, and most underwent both. Points from the study as a whole: Among top peripheral T cell clonotypes, changes seemed unrelated to pseudoprogression. Vaccine-induced immune responses were detected in around 93% of patients.

Noted time point: week 23, last vaccination. Doses comprised 300 ug of mutant IDH1 20-mer peptide each, plus topical imiquimod. The ends were cut back, 3 bases at V and 4 bases at J, with 13 bases in the middle. Per the germline V gene, CDR1 is SGHAT and CDR2 is FQNNGV. The CDR3 extends over 16 amino acids. Measured with immunoSEQ multiplex PCR; TCRdb has only the in-frame clones, and not every one. The sample lists tens of thousands of clones, about 81% occurring once. Sequencing used PBMCs, obtained from a glioma patient whose treatment included an IDH1 peptide vaccine. The TCR comes from a woman aged 35 to 49 with glioma. Some clones in this sample may be carry-over from other donors' samples. This chain joins TRBV11-2 and TRBJ2-6; a possible D gene is TRBD1 (6 bases). The CDR3 nucleotides read TGTGCCAGCAGCTTCAACAGGGCCCCCGGGGCCAACGTCCTGACTTTC. The encoded protein is CASSFNRAPGANVLTF.